This T cell receptor (beta chain) is from a study of blood T cell repertoires in COVID-19. About the research overall: Sites in the United States, Italy and Spain provided acute and convalescent COVID-19 samples. PBMCs, B-cell-depleted T cells, or T cells were the source of the cDNA or gDNA that made up the material.

After removal of 7 bases from V and 5 bases from J, the junction contained 11 bases not matched to a gene. CDR1 is SQVTM and CDR2 is ANQGSEA in the germline V gene. The CDR3 loop spans 15 amino acids. This clone was picked up a small number of times. Authors' methods: Amplifying reference gene primers gave estimates of nucleated cell counts. Only in-frame clones appear in the TCRdb table, and some are missing; sequencing was by immunoSEQ multiplex PCR. V, J and clone size derive from that table, while D and trimming were established from the DNA sequence. Counted here are around 180,000 clones, 74% occurring once; the ten biggest clones make up 3%.

The chain recombines TRBV29-1 with TRBJ2-1, with 10 positions matching TRBD2. Sequenced input: peripheral blood. The TCR was taken from an elderly woman with acute or convalescent COVID-19. The CDR3 region is CSAHRGLAQNNEQFF. CDR3 DNA sequence: TGCAGCGCACACAGGGGACTAGCGCAGAACAATGAGCAGTTCTTC.